The 12 T cell receptor beta chains below come from one sample, sequenced in a study of CD4 T cells in relation to SARS-CoV-2 and coronaviruses (dated by TCRdb to about 2021). Libraries were constructed by the immunoSEQ multiplex PCR assay. TCRdb obtained this table from immuneACCESS and retained in-frame rearrangements with V and J assigned. These tables miss some clones; where compared with another copy, unresolved V genes account for less than half of the shortfall, and the remainder is unexplained. The sample profile shows around 40,000 clones; approximately 87% of them were found once. The ten largest clones represent 1% to 1.5% of the sample. For these receptors, no antigen is known. Sequencing was done on a sample of naive CD4+ T cells from PBMCs, cultured in vitro. What this sample's cell subset or site label stands for: naive CD4+ T cells isolated by negative enrichment. Receptors originate from an adult with COVID-19.

The rearrangement joins TRBV6-2 or TRBV6-3 to TRBJ2-1; D is unclear. V was trimmed by 6 bases and J by 8 bases, leaving 11 bases between them. CDR1 MNHEY and CDR2 SVGEGT come from the germline V gene. The CDR3 contains 12 residues. CDR3 sequence (DNA): TGTGCCAGCAGATACGGTAATCATGAGCAGTTCTTC. This encodes CASRYGNHEQFF.

The chain links TRBV5-4 to TRBJ1-1; the D gene is possibly TRBD1 (6 bases). V lost 5 bases and J lost 4, with 18 bases in between. The CDR3 consists of 15 residues. Germline CDR1 SGHNT, CDR2 YYREEE (reference sequence). The CDR3: CASSPRGSAVTEAFF. The CDR3 DNA is TGTGCCAGCAGTCCTAGGGGGTCAGCGGTCACTGAAGCTTTCTTT.

The chain combines TRBV27 with TRBJ1-1, with TRBD1 matching 9 bases. Germline CDR1 MNHEY, CDR2 SMNVEV (reference sequence). CDR3 length: 15 residues. J lost 2 bases, V lost 6 bases, and 7 bases had no gene match. CDR3 nucleotide sequence: TGTGCCAGCAGGGAACAGACAGGGGGAAACACTGAAGCTTTCTTT. This translates into CASREQTGGNTEAFF.

The rearrangement links TRBV11-2 to TRBJ2-5, with unresolved D. The length of the CDR3 is 13 residues. The germline V gene encodes CDR1 SGHAT and CDR2 FQNNGV. The V gene lost 1 base and the J gene lost 4 bases, with 7 bases spanning the gap. For the CDR3, the DNA is TGTGCCAGCAGCTTAGCTACTCCAGAGACCCAGTACTTC. Its translation: CASSLATPETQYF.

The V and J genes are TRBV28 and TRBJ2-5, with 8 bases matching TRBD2. In germline, CDR1 is MDHEN, CDR2 SYDVKM. The CDR3 extends over 16 amino acids. With V trimmed by 5 bases and J by 5 bases, 13 bases remained unmatched. This CDR3 is CASSPSGPALRETQYF. The DNA of the CDR3 is TGTGCCAGCAGTCCTAGCGGGCCAGCACTCCGTGAGACCCAGTACTTC.

The J gene is TRBJ1-2, the V gene TRBV7-8; possible D gene TRBD1, 6 bases. The CDR3 covers 14 residues. The V end lost 5 bases, the J end lost 4 bases, and 14 bases lay between the germline ends. Germline V gene sequence: CDR1 SGHVS, CDR2 FQNEAQ. CDR3 amino acids: CASSPGGQGYGYTF. Here the CDR3 DNA reads TGTGCCAGCAGCCCGGGGGGCCAGGGCTATGGCTACACCTTC.

The chain joins TRBV7-9 to TRBJ2-5, with a weak D call TRBD2 (5 bases). Looked up from germline, CDR1 is SEHNR and CDR2 is FQNEAQ (reference sequence). The CDR3 length is 14 residues. V was clipped by 4 bases and J by 1 base, with 10 bases between them. CDR3 DNA: TGTGCCAGCAGCTCCCTAGAGGGCCAAGAGACCCAGTACTTC. Translation gives CASSSLEGQETQYF.

The chain links TRBV5-6 to TRBJ2-2, with TRBD2 matching 13 bases. Germline-derived CDR1 and CDR2 are SGHDT and YYEEEE. V lost 0 bases and J lost 6; bases outside the gene matches: 11. The CDR3 has 19 amino acids. DNA for the CDR3: TGTGCCAGCAGCTTGGTGCCAGGACTAGCGGGAGCAACCTCCGGGGAGCTGTTTTTT. This translates into CASSLVPGLAGATSGELFF.

The chain uses TRBV4-1 and TRBJ2-7; 8 nucleotides match TRBD1. Germline-derived CDR1 and CDR2 are MGHRA and YSYEKL. The V segment lost 1 base and the J segment 1 base; nucleotides outside the gene matches: 6. This CDR3 region has 16 residues. The CDR3 sequence is CASSQGRDRGSYEQYF. Here the CDR3 DNA reads TGCGCCAGCAGCCAAGGGAGAGACAGGGGATCCTACGAGCAGTACTTC.

The chain links TRBV3-1 (or the pseudogene TRBV3-2) to TRBJ2-3, with D perhaps TRBD1 (5 bases). The germline CDR1 and CDR2 sequences are LGHDT and YNNKEL (reference sequence). Trimming took off 3 bases at V and 1 base at J, with 11 bases between the two ends. CDR3 size: 15 residues. The CDR3 DNA reads TGTGCCAGCAGCCAGCTTCTAGGGGGCACAGATACGCAGTATTTT. Translated, it gives CASSQLLGGTDTQYF.

CDR3 protein: CASSPFLGYEQYF. The CDR3, as DNA: TGTGCCAGCAGCCCGTTCTTGGGCTACGAGCAGTACTTC. V is TRBV9 and J is TRBJ2-7; D gene unclear. Trimming stripped 4 bases from V and 3 bases from J, with 11 bases between. The germline V gene encodes CDR1 SGDLS and CDR2 YYNGEE. The CDR3 sequence is 13 residues long. Full variable domain (rest looked up from reference TRBV9 and TRBJ2-7): DSGVTQTPKHLITATGQRVTLRCSPRSGDLSVYWYQQSLDQGLQFLIQYYNGEERAKGNILERFSAQQFPDLHSELNLSSLELGDSALYFCASSPFLGYEQYFGPGTRLTVT.

The table lists this clone with a few counts. The chain joins TRBV7-9 to TRBJ2-1; 7 bases map to TRBD2. There are 18 residues in the CDR3. After removal of 4 bases from V and 5 bases from J, the junction contained 17 bases not matched to a gene. Germline V gene data show CDR1 as SEHNR and CDR2 as FQNEAQ (reference sequence). Here the CDR3 reads CASSSLKRGGSGHNEQFF. The DNA of the CDR3 is TGTGCCAGCAGCTCCCTAAAGCGGGGCGGGAGTGGCCACAATGAGCAGTTCTTC.